This T cell receptor beta chain was identified in a study of spatial heterogeneity in lung cancer. TCRdb passed the 5' RACE reads through MiXCR, listing each CDR3 protein once. The sample includes roughly 25,000 distinct CDR3 sequences, about 7.2% of them seen just once. General study findings and limits: Circulating ubiquitous expanded tumor TCRs were observed more frequently at resection than at follow-up.

The table lists this clonotype with many counts. The antigen is unknown. This sample's time point: sample taken at primary tumor resection. Donors were under 90 untreated early-stage non-small cell lung cancer patients. Researchers sequenced whole RNA taken from tumor, nontumor lung or frozen PBMC without sorting. This specimen was PBMCs, taken at surgery. The sequence was collected from a male donor with early-stage non-small cell lung cancer.

The CDR3 sequence is CSGNRYNEQFF. The CDR3 bases are TGCAGTGGTAACCGATACAATGAGCAGTTCTTC. The chain recombines TRBV20-1 with TRBJ2-1; D unclear. Trimming left V 7 bases short and J 4 bases short, with 8 bases between. The germline V gene encodes CDR1 DFQATT and CDR2 SNEGSKA (reference sequence). This CDR3 comprises 11 residues.